This T cell receptor beta chain was observed in a study of blood T cell repertoires in COVID-19. As for the study in general: The cDNA or gDNA used as material had been derived from T cells, B-cell-depleted T cells, or PBMCs.

The length of the CDR3 is 12 residues. Trimming shortened V by 2 bases and J by 4 bases, and 5 bases separated the two germline ends. The germline V gene encodes CDR1 MNHEY and CDR2 SVGEGT. Generated by immunoSEQ multiplex PCR, the TCRdb table keeps only in-frame clones and is missing some. The sample lists 170,000 or so clones; 83% were seen once. This chain connects TRBV6-2 or TRBV6-3 to TRBJ2-5; D call uncertain. Specimen: peripheral blood. The clonotype comes from a human donor in a cohort sampled during active COVID-19. As DNA, the CDR3 is TGTGCCAGCAGTTACACGGGAGAGACCCAGTACTTC. Its protein product is CASSYTGETQYF.